This T cell receptor beta chain is drawn from a study of blood T cell repertoires in COVID-19. As for the study in general: Researchers got acute and convalescent COVID-19 samples from the United States, Italy and Spain.

Original methodology: Counts of nucleated cells, estimated from reference gene primer amplification, were obtained. Libraries were prepared by immunoSEQ multiplex PCR; TCRdb keeps only in-frame clonotypes and omits some of them. For V, J and clone size, that table is used; D and trimming come from the DNA. The table includes 150,000 to 250,000 clones, around 90% detected once. Donors were grouped by their self-reported clinical history. The clonotype comes from a woman under 40 who had recovered from COVID-19. The sequencing input was PBMCs or T cells enriched from blood (not recorded which).

The CDR3 DNA reads as TGTGCCAGCAGTCGACAGGACAGGGGGGTCAACACTGAAGCTTTCTTT. It translates to CASSRQDRGVNTEAFF. The V call is TRBV27, the J call TRBJ1-1; the match to TRBD1 covers 10 bases. Losses at the gene ends were 5 bases for V and 2 bases for J; bases not matched to a gene: 8. The CDR3 extends over 16 amino acids. Germline V gives CDR1 MNHEY, CDR2 SMNVEV (reference sequence).